This T cell receptor (beta chain) is from a study of human T cells and chemical hapten exposure (dated by TCRdb to the early 2020s). In terms of the full investigation: For sensitization, 2% DPC in acetone was applied to a 2 cm by 2 cm area of upper inner arm skin. Weekly therapeutic DPC doses were additionally applied to the scalp of patients throughout the roughly 23-week study period. Patch tests used Finn chambers with 0.01% DPC on the upper back, scored after 6 days by International Contact Dermatitis Research Group standards. The mostly female patient cohort included alopecia areata with under or over 50% scalp involvement, alopecia totalis and alopecia universalis. Libraries were pooled for sequencing, and per-sample TCR yields varied mainly because of small differences in library volumes within the pool. This study followed changes in the peripheral blood TCR repertoire in vivo during primary and secondary sensitization of alopecia patients to the hapten diphenylcyclopropenone (DPC). Patient blood was sampled pre-sensitization (week 0) and at 2, 6 and about 24 weeks after DPC sensitization. Blood for TCR sequencing was provided by twenty-nine alopecia patients at one to four time points (pre-sensitization, 2, 6 and 24 weeks).

Reading the label with the study, this specimen's time point is: patch test 1, 2 weeks after DPC sensitization. The intended sense of this specimen's treatment or condition label: therapeutic diphenylcyclopropenone sensitization with weekly scalp DPC. At every patch-test visit, the blood draw took place before the patch test was put on. To be eligible, patients had to be aged 18 to 70, diagnosed with alopecia and judged suitable for DPC therapy, while pregnant patients were excluded. Unfractionated whole blood was collected in Tempus Blood RNA tubes, and total RNA was extracted from that blood. This clonotype came up a few times. Its binding antigen is unknown. Within one base of it there is no much larger clone, and no base qualities were kept. Here is what the overall study found, with its caveats: Patch test score was positively correlated with the number of PT1 expanded TCRs, with significance at thresholds 8, 16 and 32 but not at 4. Compared with pre-sensitization or healthy control sets, expanded TCRs formed significantly more large CDR3 similarity clusters, which is consistent with antigen-driven responses. Repeated subsampling changed both the strength of the expansion versus patch-test correlation and the threshold at which that correlation became significant. No change with DPC sensitization was found in the number of TCRs above 1 in 1000 frequency, and no evidence of global repertoire structure alterations was found. Alopecia, a presumed autoimmune disease, was present in all patients, so the immune response of the patients might differ from that of healthy individuals.

Reading from cysteine to phenylalanine, the CDR3 counts 15 amino acids. Only CDR3 DNA is held: 45 bases, read in frame from base 1. CDR1 and CDR2 are drawn from the germline V gene: SQVTM, ANQGSEA. Deletion took 3 bases off V and 5 bases off J, with a span of 17 bases between the germline ends. The protocol used for the library was RACE. The run used a NextSeq 500. Library preparation attached unique molecular identifiers to individual cDNA molecules for quantitative, reproducible TCR counting. Each blood RNA sample was used to sequence both TCR alpha and TCR beta chains. From the authors' description of their analysis: A median of around 100,000 TCRs per sample was observed, with a range of about 20,000 to 690,600. The Decombinator software suite was used to annotate V, J and CDR3 in the TCR reads. For PS versus PT1 abundance plots, all samples were subsampled to the same number of TCRs (28,000). Expanded TCRs were defined as absent before sensitization and observed at least eight times at the 2-week time point. The public sequencing data were trimmed at Q25 with fastp and processed into clonotypes with MiXCR by TCRdb, which kept only in-frame beta chains. Rows with a matching CDR3 protein are joined into one entry that keeps the most common DNA and genes. These V and J calls derive from TCRdb rather than the authors' analysis. In this sample the table shows about 71,000 distinct CDR3 sequences, 9.8% of which occur a single time. Clones ranked in the top ten supply around 3.3% of the sample.

This receptor was obtained from a woman in her forties with alopecia areata. Some clones in this sample may be carry-over from other donors' samples. Here the chain combines TRBV29-1 and TRBJ2-1; a weak D assignment points to TRBD1 (6 bases agree). Sequencing was performed on whole blood, taken in connection with sensitization to the hapten diphenylcyclopropenone (DPC). Here the CDR3 is given as CSVEEWDITNNEQFF. The bases read TGCAGCGTTGAGGAGTGGGACATCACGAACAATGAGCAGTTCTTC.